This T cell receptor beta chain was sequenced during a study of T cells in women clearing cervical HPV infection. Germline V lookup: CDR1 SEHNR, CDR2 FQNEAQ (reference sequence). The CDR3 is made up of 14 amino acids. As regards this clone: The CDR3 goes on 3 residues after the read ends, and that part is filled in from the germline J gene.

The protocol was immunoSEQ multiplex PCR, while the TCRdb copy is restricted to in-frame clones and leaves out a portion. The sample's table shows tens of thousands of clones. The sample was blood buffy coat. The V call is TRBV7-9, the J call TRBJ2-2; tentatively, D is TRBD1 (5 bases). This clonotype was obtained from a woman between 18 and 70 years old with a cervical HPV16 infection that either progressed to CIN3+ or cleared (not recorded which). CDR3 loop: CASSLRAMNEKLFF. The sequenced part of the CDR3 DNA is TGTGCCAGCAGCCTCAGGGCCATGAATGAAAAG. Full variable domain (missing parts from reference TRBV7-9 and TRBJ2-2): DTGVSQNPRHKITKRGQNVTFRCDPISEHNRLYWYRQTLGQGPEFLTYFQNEAQLEKSRLLSDRFSAERPKGSFSTLEIQRTEQGDSAMYLCASSLRAMNEKLFFGEGSRLTVL.